This TCR beta chain was observed in a study of neurological immune-mediated disorders. Unsorted libraries used 2 million PBMCs kept at -80 degrees C. A 10-nucleotide random UMI tagged transcripts in template-switch 5'RACE cDNA synthesis. TCRdb used MiXCR to reprocess the 5' RACE reads, holding one entry per CDR3 protein. The table lists over 35,000 distinct CDR3 sequences, about an eighth of them singletons. CDR3 size: 15 residues. CDR1 SGHDT and CDR2 YYEEEE come from the germline V gene. V shed 4 bases and J 3 bases; nucleotides not matched to a gene: 6. There are many counts of this clonotype. The sequence came from a female donor in good health. This chain connects TRBV5-6 to TRBJ1-5; TRBD1 agrees at 8 bases. The sequencing input was PBMCs. The CDR3 loop reads CASSLWTGTNQPQHF. CDR3 nucleotides: TGTGCCAGCAGCCTCTGGACAGGGACCAATCAGCCCCAGCATTTT.